What follows describes a single T cell receptor (beta chain). It lacks a known antigen. Base qualities are missing; no much larger clone stands one base away. From the germline V gene (reference sequence), CDR1 is DFQATT and CDR2 is SNEGSKA. V is trimmed back by 8 bases and J by 3 bases, and the junction contains 8 bases that no gene match accounts for. The cysteine opens and the phenylalanine closes a CDR3 of 13 amino acids. The kept DNA is CDR3 alone, 39 bases in frame from the first base. The donors were under 40 Caucasian individuals from Russia, aged roughly 6 to 100 years, who were systemically healthy. Approximately 9 milliliters of peripheral blood were collected from each donor into EDTA-treated Vacutainer tubes. PBMCs were isolated by Ficoll-Paque density-gradient centrifugation, with at least 7 million obtained per sample. Total RNA, at least 6 micrograms per sample, was extracted from PBMCs with Trizol reagent. For every donor, flow cytometry on a PBMC aliquot measured the percentage of naive CD45RAhigh/CD27high T cells.

This sample is part of a study of blood T cells in healthy people across ages (dated by TCRdb to between 2015 and 2016). For the wider study: In model experiments, template switching captured roughly one uniquely barcoded TCR beta cDNA molecule for every two T cells. Donors of different ages were randomly distributed across sequencing lanes to avoid experimental bias. Using the same blood draw, the study looked at two additional independent replicas of 1 million unique cDNA reads for two donors, one aged 18 to 30 and the other aged 80 or older. Four age groups were formed from the donors: young (average around 15 years), middle-aged (around 37), aged (roughly 56) and long-lived (about 80). Using deep sequencing normalized with unique cDNA molecular identifiers, the study measured how TCR beta repertoire diversity changes with age. Points the paper makes about the study in general: The CMV infection status of donors was not known, potentially confounding age-related changes in expanded clonotypes. Because profiling used bulk unsorted PBMCs, naive and antigen-experienced compartments could not be compared conclusively. A strong correlation was found between observed TCR beta diversity and the percentage of naive T cells measured by flow cytometry. As age increased, observed TCR beta diversity per million T cells dropped in a roughly linear way, and a significant reduction was already evident by age about 40. Estimates of total diversity from one million sequenced T cells were regarded as lower bounds and underestimates. The long-lived group showed more naive CD4+ T cells, fewer expanded clones and increased TCR diversity than the aged group, suggesting age selection.

Libraries were built with 5' RACE. Reads for this sample came from an Illumina HiSeq 2500. A second PCR of about 6 to 11 cycles was performed with a sample-barcoded 5' primer and a J-beta primer mix. A unique molecular identifier was introduced onto each TCR beta cDNA molecule by a template-switch 5' adaptor carrying 12 random nucleotides. At least 2.5 million CDR3-containing paired-end reads were obtained from each sample. First-strand cDNA synthesis was performed from all RNA using the Mint cDNA synthesis kit, with priming by a TRBC-specific oligonucleotide. After uracil-DNA glycosylase treatment, a first 18-cycle PCR used universal primers M1SS and BC2_uni_R on all cDNA. Per the source publication's procedure: Normalization of each sample was performed by random selection of 1 million high-quality reads, each carrying a distinct molecular identifier. Reads with shared molecular identifiers were discarded instead of being binned into consensus sequences. CDR3 identification, clonotype clustering and error correction used MiTCR with a Q25 quality threshold and the strictest error-elimination algorithm. A nonparametric unseen species model with Euler transformation was used to estimate lower-bound total TCR beta diversity. TCRdb reran the public reads through fastp at Q25 and MiXCR, keeping productive beta chains. Records with the same CDR3 protein are collapsed into one entry carrying the most frequent genes and DNA. What appears here as the V and J calls and clone size reflects TCRdb's work, not the paper's. For this sample there are about 1,600,000 distinct CDR3 sequences; approximately 38% appear just once. Together, the top ten hold approximately 7.9% of the sample.

The TCR originated in a woman younger than 35 in good health. Input material: blood. Recombination connected TRBV20-1 to TRBJ2-3, and 7 bases in between align with TRBD1. The DNA is TGCAGTTCAGACAGGGAAACGACAGATACGCAGTATTTT. It translates to CSSDRETTDTQYF.